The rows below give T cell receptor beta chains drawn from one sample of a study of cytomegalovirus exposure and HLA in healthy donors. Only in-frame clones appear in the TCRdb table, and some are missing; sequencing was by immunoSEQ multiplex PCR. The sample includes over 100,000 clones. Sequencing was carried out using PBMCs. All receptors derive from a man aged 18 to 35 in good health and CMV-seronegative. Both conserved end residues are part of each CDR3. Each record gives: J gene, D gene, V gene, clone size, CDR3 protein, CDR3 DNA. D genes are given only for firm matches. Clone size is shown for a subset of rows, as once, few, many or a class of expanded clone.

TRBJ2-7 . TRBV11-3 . CASSFGVGAYEQYF TGTGCCAGCAGCTTTGGAGTGGGAGCCTACGAGCAGTACTTC
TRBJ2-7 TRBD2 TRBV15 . CATSRGLAGGSYEQYF TGTGCCACCAGCAGGGGACTAGCGGGAGGCTCCTACGAGCAGTACTTC
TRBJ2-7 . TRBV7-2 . CASRRDPPYEQYF TGTGCCAGCAGGCGGGACCCTCCCTACGAGCAGTACTTC
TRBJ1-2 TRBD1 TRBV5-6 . CASSGQANYGYTF TGTGCCAGCAGCGGACAGGCGAACTATGGCTACACCTTC
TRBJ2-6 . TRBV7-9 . CASSGTGVKGANVLTF TGTGCCAGCAGTGGAACCGGAGTGAAAGGGGCCAACGTCCTGACTTTC
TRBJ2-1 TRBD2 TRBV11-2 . CASSLGASGNNEQFF TGTGCCAGCAGCTTGGGAGCTAGCGGGAACAATGAGCAGTTCTTC
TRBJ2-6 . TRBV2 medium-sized CASSASSGANVLTF TGTGCCAGCAGTGCTAGCTCTGGGGCCAACGTCCTGACTTTC
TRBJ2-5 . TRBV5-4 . CASSLVGRYQETQYF TGTGCCAGCAGCTTGGTCGGCAGGTACCAAGAGACCCAGTACTTC
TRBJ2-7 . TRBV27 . CASSLGAGLNYEQYF TGTGCCAGCAGTTTAGGGGCAGGGCTAAACTACGAGCAGTACTTC
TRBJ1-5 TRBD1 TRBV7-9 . CASSRAAGGNNQPQHF TGTGCCAGCAGCCGAGCCGCAGGGGGCAACAATCAGCCCCAGCATTTT
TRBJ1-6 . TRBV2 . CATWTWGYNSPLHF TGTGCCACGTGGACTTGGGGCTATAATTCACCCCTCCACTTT
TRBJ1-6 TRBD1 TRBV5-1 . CASSVRQGLGNSPLHF TGCGCCAGCAGCGTACGACAGGGTTTGGGTAATTCACCCCTCCACTTT
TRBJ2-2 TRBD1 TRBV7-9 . CASSPRTGFGELFF TGTGCCAGCAGCCCACGGACAGGGTTCGGGGAGCTGTTTTTT
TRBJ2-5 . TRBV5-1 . CASSLSSESGEQYF TGCGCCAGCAGCTTATCATCGGAGTCGGGAGAACAGTACTTC
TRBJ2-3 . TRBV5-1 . CASSPDSSTDTQYF TGCGCCAGCAGCCCCGACTCATCCACAGATACGCAGTATTTT
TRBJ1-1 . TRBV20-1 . CSAYTETEAFF TGCAGTGCTTATACAGAGACTGAAGCTTTCTTT
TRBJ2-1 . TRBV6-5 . CASSQDRVGGNEQFF TGTGCCAGCAGTCAAGACAGGGTAGGGGGGAATGAGCAGTTCTTC
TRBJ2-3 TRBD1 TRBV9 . CASSVTRDRVVENTQYF TGTGCCAGCAGCGTCACCCGGGACAGGGTAGTGGAAAATACGCAGTATTTT
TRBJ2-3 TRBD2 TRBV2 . CASSFTGGGRTDTQYF TGTGCCAGCAGCTTTACGGGCGGGGGACGCACAGATACGCAGTATTTT
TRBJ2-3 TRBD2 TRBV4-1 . CASSPTLAGDTDTQYF TGCGCCAGCAGCCCGACGCTAGCGGGGGACACAGATACGCAGTATTTT
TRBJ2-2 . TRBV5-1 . CASSTLPQGTNTGELFF TGCGCCAGCAGCACGCTACCCCAGGGGACGAACACCGGGGAGCTGTTTTTT
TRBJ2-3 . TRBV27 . CASSFSEGVGDTQYF TGTGCCAGCAGTTTCTCCGAAGGAGTTGGGGATACGCAGTATTTT